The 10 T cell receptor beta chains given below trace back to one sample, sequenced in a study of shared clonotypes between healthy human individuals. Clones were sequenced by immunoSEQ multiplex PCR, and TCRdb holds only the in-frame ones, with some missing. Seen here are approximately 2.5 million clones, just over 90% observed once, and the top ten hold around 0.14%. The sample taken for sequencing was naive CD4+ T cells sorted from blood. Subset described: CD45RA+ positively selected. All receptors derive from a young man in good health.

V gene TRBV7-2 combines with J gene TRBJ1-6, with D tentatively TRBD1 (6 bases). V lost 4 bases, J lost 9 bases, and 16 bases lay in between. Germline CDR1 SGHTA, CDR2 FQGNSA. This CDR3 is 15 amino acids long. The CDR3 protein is CASSSGQGLGSPLHF. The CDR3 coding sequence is TGTGCCAGCAGCTCTGGGCAGGGGCTCGGTTCACCCCTCCACTTT. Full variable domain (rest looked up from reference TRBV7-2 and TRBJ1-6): GAGVSQSPSNKVTEKGKDVELRCDPISGHTALYWYRQSLGQGLEFLIYFQGNSAPDKSGLPSDRFSAERTGGSVSTLTIQRTQQEDSAVYLCASSSGQGLGSPLHFGNGTRLTVT.

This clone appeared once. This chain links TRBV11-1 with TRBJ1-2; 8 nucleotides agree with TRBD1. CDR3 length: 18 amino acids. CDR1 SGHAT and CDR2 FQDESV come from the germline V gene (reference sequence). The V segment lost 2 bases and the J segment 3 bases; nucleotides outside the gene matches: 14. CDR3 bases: TGTGCCAGCAGCTTAAAGCTGGACAGGGCCCCTTTGGACTATGGCTACACCTTC. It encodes CASSLKLDRAPLDYGYTF.

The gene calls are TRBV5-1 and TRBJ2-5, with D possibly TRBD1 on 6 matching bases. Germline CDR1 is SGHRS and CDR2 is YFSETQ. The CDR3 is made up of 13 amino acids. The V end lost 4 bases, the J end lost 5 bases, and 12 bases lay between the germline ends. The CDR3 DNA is TGCGCCAGCAGCCCACAGGGTTTGGAGACCCAGTACTTC. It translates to CASSPQGLETQYF.

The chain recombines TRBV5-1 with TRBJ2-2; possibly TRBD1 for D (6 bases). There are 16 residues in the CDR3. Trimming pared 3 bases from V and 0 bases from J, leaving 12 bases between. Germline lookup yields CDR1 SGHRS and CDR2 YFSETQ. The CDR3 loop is CASSSPTGANTGELFF. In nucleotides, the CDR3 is TGCGCCAGCAGCTCGCCGACAGGAGCGAACACCGGGGAGCTGTTTTTT. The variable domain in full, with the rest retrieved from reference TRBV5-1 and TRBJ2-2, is KAGVTQTPRYLIKTRGQQVTLSCSPISGHRSVSWYQQTPGQGLQFLFEYFSETQRNKGNFPGRFSGRQFSNSRSEMNVSTLELGDSALYLCASSSPTGANTGELFFGEGSRLTVL.

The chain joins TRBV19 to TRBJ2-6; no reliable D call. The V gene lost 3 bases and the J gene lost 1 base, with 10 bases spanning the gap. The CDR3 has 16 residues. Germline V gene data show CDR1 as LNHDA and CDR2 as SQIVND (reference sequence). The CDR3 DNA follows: TGTGCCAGTAGTATCTTAACGGTATCTGGGGCCAACGTCCTGACTTTC. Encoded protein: CASSILTVSGANVLTF.

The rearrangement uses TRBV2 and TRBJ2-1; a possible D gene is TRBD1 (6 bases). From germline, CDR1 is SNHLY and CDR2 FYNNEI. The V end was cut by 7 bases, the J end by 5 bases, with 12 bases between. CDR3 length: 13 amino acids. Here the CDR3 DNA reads TGTGCCAGCACCCAACAGGGTGACAATGAGCAGTTCTTC. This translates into CASTQQGDNEQFF.

CDR3 protein: CASKKNRPPPFNEKLFF. In DNA form, the CDR3 reads TGTGCCAGTAAGAAGAATCGGCCTCCCCCCTTTAATGAAAAACTGTTTTTT. The V call is TRBV19, the J call TRBJ1-4; D unresolved. The germline V and J ends were trimmed by 7 bases and 4 bases, with 22 bases remaining between them. Germline V gene lookup returns CDR1 LNHDA and CDR2 SQIVND (reference sequence). This CDR3 has 17 residues.

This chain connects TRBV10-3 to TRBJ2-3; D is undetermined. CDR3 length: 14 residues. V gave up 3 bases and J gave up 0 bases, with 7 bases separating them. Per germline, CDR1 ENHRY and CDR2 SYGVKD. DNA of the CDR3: TGTGCCATCAGTGATCGCCCTAGCACAGATACGCAGTATTTT. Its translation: CAISDRPSTDTQYF.

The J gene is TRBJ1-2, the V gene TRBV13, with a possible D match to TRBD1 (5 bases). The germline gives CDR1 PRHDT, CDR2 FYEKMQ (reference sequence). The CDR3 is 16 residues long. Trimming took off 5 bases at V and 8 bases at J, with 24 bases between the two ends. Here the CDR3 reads CASSGAVGKEWGGYTF. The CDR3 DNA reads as TGTGCCAGCAGCGGAGCGGTGGGGAAAGAGTGGGGGGGCTACACCTTC. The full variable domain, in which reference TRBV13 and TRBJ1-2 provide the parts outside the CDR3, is AAGVIQSPRHLIKEKRETATLKCYPIPRHDTVYWYQQGPGQDPQFLISFYEKMQSDKGSIPDRFSAQQFSDYHSELNMSSLELGDSALYFCASSGAVGKEWGGYTFGSGTRLTVV.

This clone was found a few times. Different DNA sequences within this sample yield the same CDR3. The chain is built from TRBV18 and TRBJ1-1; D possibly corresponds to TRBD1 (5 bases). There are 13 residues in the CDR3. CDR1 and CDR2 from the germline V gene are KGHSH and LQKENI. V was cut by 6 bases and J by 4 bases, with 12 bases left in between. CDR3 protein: CASSRTGGTEAFF. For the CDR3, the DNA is TGTGCCAGCTCTCGAACGGGGGGCACTGAAGCTTTCTTT.